What follows are 32 T cell receptor beta chains derived from one specimen sequenced in a study of identical twins. TCRdb itself ran the 5' RACE reads through MiXCR, one entry per CDR3 protein. Of around 550,000 distinct CDR3 sequences listed, roughly 15% are singletons. These data also formed part of another study, on yellow fever vaccine responses in identical twins.

Sample: CD4+ T cells sorted from blood. These TCRs come from a woman younger than 35 in good health.

This clonotype was picked up many times. DNA for the CDR3: TGCAGCGTTGATAGACTAGCGGGAGAGCTAAGTAGTGAGCAGTTCTTC. This translates into CSVDRLAGELSSEQFF. The chain carries TRBV29-1 and TRBJ2-1; 12 bases align to TRBD2. The V gene's germline CDR1 is SQVTM and CDR2 ANQGSEA. This CDR3 has 16 residues. V lost 3 bases and J lost 9; bases outside the gene matches: 12.

The rearrangement joins TRBV24-1 to TRBJ2-5; D is ambiguous. Trimming stripped 3 bases from V and 5 bases from J, with 12 bases between. The CDR3 runs 14 residues. Germline V gives CDR1 KGHDR, CDR2 SFDVKD. This CDR3 reads CATSDPRRVETQYF. DNA for the CDR3: TGTGCCACCAGTGATCCGCGGAGAGTTGAGACCCAGTACTTC.

The chain has TRBV2 and TRBJ2-5; possibly TRBD2 for D (6 bases). The ends were cut back, 6 bases at V and 7 bases at J, with 15 bases in the middle. The CDR3 is 13 residues long. The germline V gene has CDR1 SNHLY and CDR2 FYNNEI. The CDR3 bases are TGTGCCAGCAGGCTGACCCCGGAGGGGACCCAGTACTTC. Residues: CASRLTPEGTQYF.

The chain's CDR3 is CASSQARGANQPQHF. In nucleotides, the CDR3 is TGCGCCAGCAGCCAAGCAAGGGGAGCGAATCAGCCCCAGCATTTT. This rearrangement joins TRBV4-1 to TRBJ1-5; possibly TRBD1 for D (5 bases). The germline V gene has CDR1 MGHRA and CDR2 YSYEKL. The CDR3 is 15 residues long. V dropped 1 base and J dropped 4 bases, with 11 bases sitting between them.

In this sample, this clonotype turned up a few times. J is TRBJ2-3 and V is TRBV25-1; D is perhaps TRBD1 (6 bases). This CDR3 region has 16 residues. From germline, CDR1 is MGHDK and CDR2 SYGVNS. V was cut by 4 bases and J by 2 bases, with 16 bases left in between. The CDR3 nucleotides read TGTGCCAGCAGTGGCACAGGGATCCGGTTCACAGATACGCAGTATTTT. Its translation: CASSGTGIRFTDTQYF.

This clonotype occurred a few times. The rearrangement uses TRBV4-1 and TRBJ2-2; either TRBD1 or TRBD2 may fit D (5 bases each). CDR3 length equals 17 residues. Trimming pared 0 bases from V and 0 bases from J, leaving 11 bases between. Germline assignment: CDR1 MGHRA and CDR2 YSYEKL. CDR3 sequence: CASSQEGVAPNTGELFF. The CDR3 coding sequence is TGCGCCAGCAGCCAAGAAGGGGTAGCGCCGAACACCGGGGAGCTGTTTTTT.

The rearrangement uses TRBV12-3 or TRBV12-4 and TRBJ1-2; no definite D call. V was trimmed by 6 bases and J by 0 bases, leaving 11 bases between them. The CDR3 covers 14 residues. DNA for the CDR3: TGTGCCAGCAGGTTTAGCGGGACTAACTATGGCTACACCTTC. Its translation is CASRFSGTNYGYTF.

This clonotype was detected a few times. This chain links TRBV16 with TRBJ2-1; unclear D gene. Germline V gene lookup returns CDR1 KGHSY and CDR2 FQNENV. Trimming took 0 bases from V and 12 from J, leaving 9 bases between them. The CDR3 has 12 residues. CDR3 in DNA: TGTGCCAGCAGCCAATCAATGGGATTGCAGTTCTTC. Translation gives CASSQSMGLQFF.

The chain is built from TRBV7-2 and TRBJ2-1; 9 bases match TRBD1. CDR1 and CDR2 from the germline V gene are SGHTA and FQGNSA. The junction had 4 bases not matched to a gene; V was cut back by 0 bases and J by 7 bases. The CDR3 length is 15 residues. CDR3 in amino acids: CASSLAQGAGNEQFF. In DNA, the CDR3 is TGTGCCAGCAGCTTAGCACAGGGGGCGGGAAATGAGCAGTTCTTC.

J is TRBJ1-6 and V is TRBV7-2, with TRBD1 identical over 7 bases. V shed 1 base, J shed 3 bases, and the junction held 0 bases outside the gene matches. This CDR3 spans 15 amino acids. In germline, CDR1 is SGHTA, CDR2 FQGNSA. CDR3: CASSLGTGYNSPLHF. The CDR3 DNA follows: TGTGCCAGCAGCTTAGGGACAGGCTATAATTCACCCCTCCACTTT.

This clonotype turned up a few times. V usage is TRBV20-1 and J usage is TRBJ2-5, with D uncertain. CDR3 length: 11 residues. The germline gives CDR1 DFQATT, CDR2 SNEGSKA (reference sequence). V lost 2 bases to trimming and J lost 5 bases, with 6 bases between them. The chain's CDR3 is CSARLGETQYF. CDR3 DNA: TGCAGTGCTAGACTGGGGGAGACCCAGTACTTC.

This clonotype occurred many times. This chain uses TRBV7-2 with TRBJ2-5; D call uncertain. Germline loops: CDR1 SGHTA, CDR2 FQGNSA. Trimming took off 1 base at V and 2 bases at J, with 8 bases between the two ends. The CDR3 covers 14 residues. In DNA, the CDR3 is TGTGCCAGCAGCTTAGGTTTAGTACAAGAGACCCAGTACTTC. Amino acids: CASSLGLVQETQYF.

This chain joins TRBV5-1 and TRBJ2-1; 15 bases are a match to TRBD2. Germline V gene sequence: CDR1 SGHRS, CDR2 YFSETQ. V lost 6 bases, J lost 7 bases, and 8 bases stayed unmatched. The CDR3 consists of 16 residues. The CDR3 DNA sequence: TGCGCCAGCAATTACGGACTAGCGGGGGGGCATAATGAGCAGTTCTTC. It is translated as CASNYGLAGGHNEQFF.

The J gene is TRBJ2-3, the V gene TRBV20-1; 11 bases agree with TRBD1. The length of the CDR3 is 14 residues. Germline trimming cut 6 bases from V and 2 bases from J; bases unmatched to any gene: 4. The germline gives CDR1 DFQATT, CDR2 SNEGSKA (reference sequence). The CDR3 DNA sequence: TGCAGTGCAGATGGACAGGGGGCCACAGATACGCAGTATTTT. Translation gives CSADGQGATDTQYF.

This chain connects TRBV10-3 to TRBJ2-7; 7 bases are shared with TRBD2. The CDR3 length is 13 residues. The ends lost 11 bases at V and 2 bases at J; junction bases unmatched: 9. Germline V CDR1 and CDR2: ENHRY, SYGVKD. CDR3 residues: CAVSAGQAYEQYF. The CDR3 nucleotides are TGTGCCGTCTCAGCGGGGCAAGCCTACGAGCAGTACTTC.

This clonotype was counted at least ten times. The rearrangement links TRBV12-3 or TRBV12-4 to TRBJ2-2; D gene ambiguous. The ends were cut back, 7 bases at V and 7 bases at J, with 13 bases in the middle. This CDR3 comprises 13 residues. The CDR3 spells CASTPNGFGELFF. In DNA, the CDR3 is TGTGCCAGCACCCCCAACGGGTTCGGGGAGCTGTTTTTT.

V is TRBV7-9 and J is TRBJ1-2; TRBD1 matches 8 bases. The germline gives CDR1 SEHNR, CDR2 FQNEAQ (reference sequence). There are 14 residues in the CDR3. Germline trimming cut 3 bases from V and 5 bases from J; bases unmatched to any gene: 5. The CDR3 reads CASSFETGAYGYTF. The CDR3, as DNA: TGTGCCAGCAGCTTCGAGACAGGGGCTTATGGCTACACCTTC.

This clonotype was seen ten or more times. V is TRBV15 and J is TRBJ1-2; D gene uncertain. The ends were cut back, 0 bases at V and 1 base at J, with 15 bases in the middle. The CDR3 is 17 amino acids. In germline, CDR1 is LNHNV, CDR2 YYDKDF (reference sequence). CDR3 protein: CATSRDPTAGINYGYTF. The CDR3 DNA reads TGTGCCACCAGCAGAGATCCGACGGCTGGAATTAACTATGGCTACACCTTC.

The chain uses TRBV2 and TRBJ1-1, with a possible D match to TRBD1 (6 bases). The CDR3 loop spans 18 amino acids. Germline V gives CDR1 SNHLY, CDR2 FYNNEI. Trimming shortened V by 7 bases and J by 0 bases, and 24 bases separated the two germline ends. The CDR3 sequence is CASIYTGRDYRMNTEAFF. In nucleotides, the CDR3 is TGTGCCAGCATCTATACAGGGAGAGACTACCGTATGAACACTGAAGCTTTCTTT.

J is TRBJ2-1 and V is TRBV12-3 or TRBV12-4, with a possible D match to TRBD1 (6 bases). V was pared by 2 bases and J by 8 bases, with 13 bases between. This CDR3 is built from 14 residues. The CDR3 DNA reads TGTGCCAGCAGTTTATATGGTCACAGGGATGAGCAGTTCTTC. This encodes CASSLYGHRDEQFF.

This clonotype has only a few counts. The chain carries TRBV9 and TRBJ2-1; D may be TRBD2 (6 bases). The CDR3 length is 15 residues. Trimming took off 0 bases at V and 7 bases at J, with 14 bases between the two ends. Germline V gene sequence: CDR1 SGDLS, CDR2 YYNGEE. Written as DNA, the CDR3 is TGTGCCAGCAGCGTAGACCCCGGGCTAGCGAATGAGCAGTTCTTC. Translated, it gives CASSVDPGLANEQFF.

The chain is built from TRBV7-8 and TRBJ2-1, with D possibly being TRBD2 (7 bases). Germline loops: CDR1 SGHVS, CDR2 FQNEAQ. Trimming pared 1 base from V and 6 bases from J, leaving 16 bases between. This CDR3 has 16 amino acids. The CDR3 DNA is TGTGCCAGCAGCTTAGTAGGGGGGGATAGACCCAATGAGCAGTTCTTC. Translation gives CASSLVGGDRPNEQFF.

Only a few counts were recorded for this clonotype. This chain connects TRBV12-3 or TRBV12-4 to TRBJ1-1, with D perhaps TRBD1 (5 bases). V lost 1 base and J lost 2, with 11 bases in between. This CDR3 comprises 15 residues. CDR3 sequence reads: CASSLEDRYNTEAFF. The CDR3, as DNA: TGTGCCAGCAGTTTAGAAGACAGATATAACACTGAAGCTTTCTTT.

The V gene is TRBV10-3, the J gene TRBJ2-7, with 9 bases fitting TRBD1. J was trimmed by 6 bases and V by 6 bases; bases with no gene match: 9. Germline V gives CDR1 ENHRY, CDR2 SYGVKD. CDR3 length: 14 amino acids. CDR3 in DNA: TGTGCCATCAGGCGGACACAGGGGGCTGGCGAGCAGTACTTC. The encoded protein is CAIRRTQGAGEQYF.

The chain combines TRBV27 with TRBJ1-1; the match to TRBD1 covers 9 bases. J lost 9 bases, V lost 6 bases, and 20 bases had no gene match. CDR1 is MNHEY, CDR2 SMNVEV, per germline (reference sequence). The CDR3 has 17 amino acids. The CDR3 nucleotides read TGTGCCAGCAGGCCAGGACAGGGGATGGGTCCAGATAATCAAGCTTTCTTT. It is translated as CASRPGQGMGPDNQAFF.

This clonotype has more than one count but fewer than ten. V usage is TRBV29-1 and J usage is TRBJ1-5; unclear D gene. Trimming stripped 7 bases from V and 3 bases from J, with 13 bases between. Germline V gives CDR1 SQVTM, CDR2 ANQGSEA. The length of the CDR3 is 13 residues. The CDR3 nucleotides are TGCAGCGCGCAACCAGGTACCAATCAGCCCCAGCATTTT. Translated, it gives CSAQPGTNQPQHF.

The genes are TRBV12-3 or TRBV12-4 and TRBJ2-7, with TRBD2 matching over 15 bases. After removal of 6 bases from V and 7 bases from J, the junction contained 4 bases not matched to a gene. The CDR3 totals 14 residues. CDR3 sequence: CASRGLAGGREQYF. The CDR3 nucleotides are TGTGCCAGCAGAGGACTAGCGGGAGGGCGGGAGCAGTACTTC.

This chain uses TRBV7-3 with TRBJ2-7; TRBD2 aligns across 7 bases. The V gene end was trimmed by 2 bases and the J gene end by 2 bases; junction bases not matched to a gene: 9. The germline gives CDR1 SGHTA, CDR2 FQGTGA. The length of the CDR3 is 16 residues. The CDR3 protein is CASSLVGGAGAYEQYF. The CDR3 coding sequence is TGTGCCAGCAGCTTAGTCGGCGGGGCGGGAGCCTACGAGCAGTACTTC.

This clonotype occurred a few times. The chain carries TRBV7-8 and TRBJ2-5, with TRBD1 matching 10 bases. Germline loops: CDR1 SGHVS, CDR2 FQNEAQ. The junction had 5 bases not matched to a gene; V was cut back by 5 bases and J by 5 bases. The CDR3 extends over 14 amino acids. The CDR3 loop reads CASSNRDRGETQYF. CDR3 nucleotide sequence: TGTGCCAGCAGCAACCGGGACAGGGGCGAGACCCAGTACTTC.

This clonotype was detected a few times. The V gene is TRBV12-3 or TRBV12-4, the J gene TRBJ2-1; 7 nucleotides align to TRBD2. V was pared by 7 bases and J by 3 bases, with 3 bases of the junction left unmatched. This CDR3 region has 13 residues. The CDR3 bases are TGTGCCAGCACCACGGGAGGCTACAATGAGCAGTTCTTC. This encodes CASTTGGYNEQFF.

Many counts were recorded for this clonotype. The chain carries TRBV5-1 and TRBJ2-5; the D call may be TRBD1 or TRBD2 (6 bases each). The CDR3 is 13 amino acids. The germline V and J ends were trimmed by 1 base and 5 bases, with 9 bases remaining between them. From germline, CDR1 is SGHRS and CDR2 YFSETQ. The CDR3 region has the DNA TGCGCCAGCAGCTTGACAGGGACTGAGACCCAGTACTTC. This translates into CASSLTGTETQYF.

In this sample, this clonotype turned up a few times. The CDR3, as DNA: TGCAGTGCAAGGACTAGCGCATCGAACACCGGGGAGCTGTTTTTT. Translating it yields CSARTSASNTGELFF. The chain uses TRBV20-1 and TRBJ2-2; 9 positions match TRBD2. Germline CDR1 reads DFQATT; CDR2 reads SNEGSKA (reference sequence). The V segment lost 6 bases and the J segment 0 bases; nucleotides outside the gene matches: 5. This CDR3 spans 15 amino acids.